This T cell receptor beta chain derives from a study of control samples from healthy donors and cancer patients. Trimming removed 10 bases from V and 7 bases from J, with 14 bases in between. The CDR3 contains 13 residues. Germline loops: CDR1 MDHEN, CDR2 SYDVKM. This table comes from immunoSEQ multiplex PCR, and its TCRdb copy is limited to in-frame clones, with some not included. The sample holds around 120,000 clones, roughly 88% seen once. The chain uses TRBV28 and TRBJ1-6; tentatively, D is TRBD1 (6 bases). The specimen sequenced was blood. The TCR comes from a man aged 40-49 years in good health. The CDR3 sequence is CATLGGGNSPLHF. The CDR3 nucleotides are TGTGCCACCTTAGGAGGGGGAAATTCACCCCTCCACTTT.